This T cell receptor beta chain came from a study of cytomegalovirus exposure and HLA in healthy donors. Only a few counts were recorded for this clone. V shed 6 bases and J shed 8 bases, with 13 bases lying between them. The germline gives CDR1 MNHNS, CDR2 SASEGT. This CDR3 has 12 amino acids. Both 60 Vbeta primers and 13 Jbeta primers went into the PCR. Produced via immunoSEQ multiplex PCR; TCRdb's table is partial and in-frame only. Here the sample spans about 120,000 clones, around 70% being singletons. Source material: PBMCs. The source is a woman between 18 and 29 years old in good health and CMV-seronegative. This chain joins TRBV6-1 and TRBJ1-2, with D possibly matching TRBD1 (5 bases). CDR3 region: CASRLDSRGYTF. In nucleotides, the CDR3 is TGTGCCAGCAGACTCGACAGTAGAGGCTACACCTTC.